This T cell receptor beta chain originates from a study of blood T cell repertoires in COVID-19 (TCRdb year 2020). Study-wide context: Samples from collaborators originated in the United States, Italy and Spain and spanned both the acute and convalescent phases of COVID-19. Subjects who had been exposed to COVID-19, were actively infected with it, or had recovered from it provided the deeply sampled blood TCRbeta repertoires that made up the dataset. Where HLA class I and class II types were available, the types were taken from metadata supplied by the sample provider, not from assay-based typing. The repertoires were released in a freely available public database meant as a resource for research on the immune response to SARS-CoV-2. A de-identified subject ID, COVID-19 status, age in years and sex were almost always included in the sample metadata. Samples came from the ongoing ImmuneRACE study (first 160 participants) plus 1,254 subjects from 6 global collaborators. The prospective study material was composed of cDNA or gDNA derived from T cells, B-cell-depleted T cells, or PBMCs. On the study overall, not on this receptor specifically: The quantity of clinical and demographic metadata differed by source and by participant and was supplied without curation.

The CDR3, from cysteine to phenylalanine, totals 15 residues. The read is trimmed to its CDR3 DNA, 45 bases read in frame from base 1. Trimming leaves V shorter by 3 bases and J shorter by 6 bases, with the junction holding 2 bases beyond the gene matches. Looking up the germline V gene yields CDR1 SGHRS and CDR2 YFSETQ. A remark on this clone: This clone's antigen is unknown. Base qualities are not recorded, but no much larger clone differs from it by a single base.

The collaborating institutions used their own protocols to collect whole blood in K2EDTA tubes. For TCRbeta analysis, collaborator samples were shipped as frozen whole blood, as isolated PBMCs, or as DNA extracted from either sample type. TCRbeta CDR3 regions were amplified from genomic DNA by means of the immunoSEQ Assay, a bias-controlled multiplex PCR. In the paper's pipeline: The number of nucleated cells in each sample was estimated by amplification of reference gene primers within the assay. To quantify the absolute abundance of each unique TCRbeta CDR3 rearrangement, sequence reads were collapsed and filtered. For each sample, productive Simpson clonality was calculated as the square root of Simpson's diversity index across productive rearrangements. Not all clones reach the TCRdb copy of this immuneACCESS table, which keeps in-frame sequences only. Checked studies attribute under half of the gap to unresolved V genes and leave the rest unexplained. That table is the source of V, J and clone size, and D and trimming were worked out from the DNA. The sample table lists about 150,000 clones, around 80% of them with a count of one. Of the sample, roughly 15% falls within the top ten clones.

The chain is made from TRBV5-1 and TRBJ2-1, with 14 middle bases fitting TRBD2. The clonotype was recovered from a human donor with acute or convalescent COVID-19. The donor label of this sample is uncertain. Sequenced: peripheral blood. The sequence in DNA is TGCGCCAGCAGCTGGACTAGCGGGGGGTTCAATGAGCAGTTCTTC. Translated, it gives CASSWTSGGFNEQFF.